This T cell receptor beta chain came from a study of T-cell reconstitution after alpha-beta-depleted transplantation in children. This sample's TCRbeta library carried unique molecular identifier barcodes. TCRdb used MiXCR to reprocess the PCR reads, holding one entry per CDR3 protein. The sample holds a few hundred thousand distinct CDR3 sequences, roughly an eighth seen once. Trimming stripped 2 bases from V and 4 bases from J, with 12 bases between. Germline V gives CDR1 MNHEY, CDR2 SVGAGI. This CDR3 spans 14 amino acids. This receptor was taken from a human donor who donated a stem cell graft to a child with combined immunodeficiency. The V gene is TRBV6-5, the J gene TRBJ2-7; a possible D gene is TRBD1 (6 bases). Sequencing used PBMCs from the stem cell graft donor, obtained from the stem cell graft. The CDR3 loop reads CASSYGMTGYEQYF. The CDR3 DNA reads TGTGCCAGCAGTTACGGTATGACAGGTTACGAGCAGTACTTC.